One T cell receptor beta chain is described in this entry. Its target is not known. The germline V gene has CDR1 MNHNS and CDR2 SASEGT. With 1 base removed from V and 8 bases from J, the gap between germline ends came to 17 bases. This CDR3 contains 16 residues. The source of the sample is a study of cytomegalovirus exposure and HLA in healthy donors. At sampling all donors were nominally healthy, likely with unrecorded immune exposures. The study's findings and limits: An analysis done earlier found most TCR beta V segments productive about 90% or about 30% of the time. Likely technical artifact: a cluster of highly shared sequence variants.

Both 60 Vbeta primers and 13 Jbeta primers went into the PCR. The method was immunoSEQ multiplex PCR; TCRdb's version includes in-frame clones alone and lacks a portion of them. This sample carries about 120,000 clones, approximately 68% of them seen once, and the ten largest clones take over 1.5%. The TCR comes from a man aged 25-45 years in good health and CMV-seropositive. Sequencing input: PBMCs. The chain links TRBV6-1 to TRBJ2-2; D might be TRBD2 (5 bases). DNA for the CDR3: TGTGCCAGCAGTGAAGAGGCGGGCACCGATGGGGGGGAGCTGTTTTTT. This translates into CASSEEAGTDGGELFF.